This T cell receptor (beta chain) originates from a study of blood T cell repertoires in COVID-19. In the study overall: PBMCs, B-cell-depleted T cells, or T cells provided the cDNA or gDNA that made up the material.

The germline CDR1 and CDR2 sequences are SGHTA and FQGNSA. V dropped 7 bases and J dropped 1; count of bases not matched to a gene: 4. The CDR3 length is 14 residues. The protocol was immunoSEQ multiplex PCR, while the TCRdb copy is restricted to in-frame clones and leaves out a portion. The sample lists 360,000 or so clones; roughly 90% were seen once. The source of this sequence is a woman aged 55-75 years with COVID-19, enrolled during active disease. The source material was peripheral blood. The chain recombines TRBV7-2 with TRBJ2-7, with 10 positions matching TRBD1. CDR3 sequence reads: CASTRDRGSYEQYF. CDR3 coding DNA: TGTGCCAGCACCCGGGACAGGGGTTCCTACGAGCAGTACTTC.